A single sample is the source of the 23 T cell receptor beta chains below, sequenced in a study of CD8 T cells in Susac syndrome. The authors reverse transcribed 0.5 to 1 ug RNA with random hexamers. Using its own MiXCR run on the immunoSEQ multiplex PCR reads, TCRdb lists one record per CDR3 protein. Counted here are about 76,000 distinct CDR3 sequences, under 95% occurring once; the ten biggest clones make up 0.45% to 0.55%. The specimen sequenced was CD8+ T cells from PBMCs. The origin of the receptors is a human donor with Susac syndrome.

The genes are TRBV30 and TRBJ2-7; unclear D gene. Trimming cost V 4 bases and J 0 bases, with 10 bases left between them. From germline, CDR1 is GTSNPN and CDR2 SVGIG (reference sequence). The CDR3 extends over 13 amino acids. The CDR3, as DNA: TGTGCCTGGACCCCTGATCGCTCCTACGAGCAGTACTTC. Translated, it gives CAWTPDRSYEQYF.

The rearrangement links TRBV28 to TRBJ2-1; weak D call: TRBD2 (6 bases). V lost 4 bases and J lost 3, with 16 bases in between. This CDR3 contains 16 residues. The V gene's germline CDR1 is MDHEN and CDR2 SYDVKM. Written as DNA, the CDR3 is TGTGCCAGCAGTTCAAGTGGGCTAGCGTTCTACAATGAGCAGTTCTTC. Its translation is CASSSSGLAFYNEQFF.

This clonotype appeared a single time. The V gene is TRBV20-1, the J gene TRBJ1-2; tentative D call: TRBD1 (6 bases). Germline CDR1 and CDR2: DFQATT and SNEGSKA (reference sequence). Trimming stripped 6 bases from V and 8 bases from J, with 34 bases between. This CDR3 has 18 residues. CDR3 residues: CSAQNVRPDSVREGGYTF. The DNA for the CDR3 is TGCAGTGCGCAGAACGTTAGACCGGACAGCGTCCGGGAAGGAGGCTACACCTTC.

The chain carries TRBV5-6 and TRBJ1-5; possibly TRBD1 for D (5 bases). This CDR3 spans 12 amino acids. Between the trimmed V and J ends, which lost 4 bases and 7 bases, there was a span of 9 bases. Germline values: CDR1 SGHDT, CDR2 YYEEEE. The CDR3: CASSIGVQPQHF. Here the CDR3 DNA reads TGTGCCAGCAGCATAGGGGTCCAGCCCCAGCATTTT.

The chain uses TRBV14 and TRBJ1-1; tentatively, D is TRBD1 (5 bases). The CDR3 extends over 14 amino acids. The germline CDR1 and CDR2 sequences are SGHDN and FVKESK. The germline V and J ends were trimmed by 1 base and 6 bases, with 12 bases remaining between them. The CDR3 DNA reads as TGTGCCAGCAGCCAAGCGGTACGGGGCTCTGAAGCTTTCTTT. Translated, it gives CASSQAVRGSEAFF. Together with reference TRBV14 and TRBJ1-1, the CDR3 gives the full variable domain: EAGVTQFPSHSVIEKGQTVTLRCDPISGHDNLYWYRRVMGKEIKFLLHFVKESKQDESGMPNNRFLAERTGGTYSTLKVQPAELEDSGVYFCASSQAVRGSEAFFGQGTRLTVV.

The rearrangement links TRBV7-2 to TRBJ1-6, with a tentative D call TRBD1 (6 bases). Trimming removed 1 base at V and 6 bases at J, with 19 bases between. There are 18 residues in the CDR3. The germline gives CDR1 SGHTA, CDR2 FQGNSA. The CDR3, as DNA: TGTGCCAGCAGCTTAGTGGGTGGGGGCTCGTCTAGTAATTCACCCCTCCACTTT. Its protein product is CASSLVGGGSSSNSPLHF.

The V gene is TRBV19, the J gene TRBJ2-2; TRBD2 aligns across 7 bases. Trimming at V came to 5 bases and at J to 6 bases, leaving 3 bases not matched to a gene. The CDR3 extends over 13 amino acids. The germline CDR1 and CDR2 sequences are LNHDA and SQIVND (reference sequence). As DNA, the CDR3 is TGTGCCAGTAGTGTTGGGGGGGCCGGGGAGCTGTTTTTT. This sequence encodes CASSVGGAGELFF.

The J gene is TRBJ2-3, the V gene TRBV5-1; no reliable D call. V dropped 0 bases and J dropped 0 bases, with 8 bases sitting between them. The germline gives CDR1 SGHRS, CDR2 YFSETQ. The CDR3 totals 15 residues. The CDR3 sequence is CASSLVVDSTDTQYF. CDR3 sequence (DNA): TGCGCCAGCAGCTTGGTTGTGGACAGCACAGATACGCAGTATTTT.

The CDR3 coding sequence is TGTGCCAGCAGAGTTGGGGGTCAGCCCCAGCATTTT. Protein product: CASRVGGQPQHF. This chain links TRBV19 with TRBJ1-5; TRBD1 might be the D (5 bases). V dropped 9 bases and J dropped 6 bases, with 12 bases sitting between them. The CDR3 is 12 residues long. Germline CDR1 reads LNHDA; CDR2 reads SQIVND (reference sequence). The whole variable domain, filled in from reference TRBV19 and TRBJ1-5, reads DGGITQSPKYLFRKEGQNVTLSCEQNLNHDAMYWYRQDPGQGLRLIYYSQIVNDFQKGDIAEGYSVSREKKESFPLTVTSAQKNPTAFYLCASRVGGQPQHFGDGTRLSIL.

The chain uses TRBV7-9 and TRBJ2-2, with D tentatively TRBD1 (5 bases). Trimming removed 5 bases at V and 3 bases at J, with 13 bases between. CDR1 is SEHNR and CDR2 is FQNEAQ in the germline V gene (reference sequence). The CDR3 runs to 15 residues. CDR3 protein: CASSPRARDTGELFF. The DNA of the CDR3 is TGTGCCAGCAGCCCCCGGGCCAGGGACACCGGGGAGCTGTTTTTT.

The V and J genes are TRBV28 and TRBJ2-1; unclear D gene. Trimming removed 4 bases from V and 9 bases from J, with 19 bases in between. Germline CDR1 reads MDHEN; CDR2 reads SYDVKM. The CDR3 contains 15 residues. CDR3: CASSSARLSRAEQFF. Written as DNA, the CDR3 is TGTGCCAGCAGTTCGGCTAGACTCAGCCGCGCTGAGCAGTTCTTC.

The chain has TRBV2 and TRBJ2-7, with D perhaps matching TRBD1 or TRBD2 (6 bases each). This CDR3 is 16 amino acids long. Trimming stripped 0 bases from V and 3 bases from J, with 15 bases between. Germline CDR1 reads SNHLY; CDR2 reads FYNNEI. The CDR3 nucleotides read TGTGCCAGCAGTGAAGCGCGAGGGGGGCGCCTCTACGAGCAGTACTTC. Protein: CASSEARGGRLYEQYF. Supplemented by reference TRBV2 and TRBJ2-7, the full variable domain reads EPEVTQTPSHQVTQMGQEVILRCVPISNHLYFYWYRQILGQKVEFLVSFYNNEISEKSEIFDDQFSVERPDGSNFTLKIRSTKLEDSAMYFCASSEARGGRLYEQYFGPGTRLTVT.

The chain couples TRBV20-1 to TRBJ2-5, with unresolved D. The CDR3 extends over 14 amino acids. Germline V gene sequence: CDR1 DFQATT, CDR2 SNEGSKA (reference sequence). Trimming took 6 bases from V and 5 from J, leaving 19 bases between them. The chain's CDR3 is CSAHPPRSTETQYF. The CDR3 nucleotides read TGCAGTGCCCACCCTCCTAGGAGCACCGAGACCCAGTACTTC.

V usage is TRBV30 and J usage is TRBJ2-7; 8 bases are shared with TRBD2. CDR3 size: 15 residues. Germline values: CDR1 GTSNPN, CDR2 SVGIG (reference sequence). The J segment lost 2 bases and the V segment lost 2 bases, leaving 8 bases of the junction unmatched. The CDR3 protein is CAWSPYSGTPYEQYF. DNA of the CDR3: TGTGCCTGGAGTCCCTATAGCGGGACGCCCTACGAGCAGTACTTC. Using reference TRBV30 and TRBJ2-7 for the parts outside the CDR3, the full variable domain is SQTIHQWPATLVQPVGSPLSLECTVEGTSNPNLYWYRQAAGRGLQLLFYSVGIGQISSEVPQNLSASRPQDRQFILSSKKLLLSDSGFYLCAWSPYSGTPYEQYFGPGTRLTVT.

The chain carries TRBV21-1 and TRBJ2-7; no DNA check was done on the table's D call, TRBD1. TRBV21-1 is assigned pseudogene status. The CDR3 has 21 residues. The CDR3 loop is CASSKVVPRDRGLNNLYEQYF. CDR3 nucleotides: TGTGCCAGCAGCAAGGTAGTTCCCCGGGACAGGGGGCTTAATAACCTCTACGAGCAGTACTTC.

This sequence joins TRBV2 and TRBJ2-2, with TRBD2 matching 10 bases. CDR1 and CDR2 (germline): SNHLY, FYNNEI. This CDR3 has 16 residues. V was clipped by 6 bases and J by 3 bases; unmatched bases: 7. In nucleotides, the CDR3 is TGTGCCAGCAGCCGAAGCGGGGGGGCCCACACCGGGGAGCTGTTTTTT. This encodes CASSRSGGAHTGELFF.

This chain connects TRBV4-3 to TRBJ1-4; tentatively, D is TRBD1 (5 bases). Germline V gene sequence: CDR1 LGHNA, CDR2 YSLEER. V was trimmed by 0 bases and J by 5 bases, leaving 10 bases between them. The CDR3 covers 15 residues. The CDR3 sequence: CASSQDRQPNEKLFF. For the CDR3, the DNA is TGCGCCAGCAGCCAAGACCGACAGCCGAATGAAAAACTGTTTTTT.

In DNA form, the CDR3 reads TGCGCCAGCAGCCAAGTAACTACGAGCGCTGAAGCTTTCTTT. Translation gives CASSQVTTSAEAFF. The chain uses TRBV4-3 and TRBJ1-1; D gene uncertain. The germline V and J ends were trimmed by 1 base and 6 bases, with 12 bases remaining between them. The CDR3 spans 14 residues. The germline CDR1 and CDR2 sequences are LGHNA and YSLEER.

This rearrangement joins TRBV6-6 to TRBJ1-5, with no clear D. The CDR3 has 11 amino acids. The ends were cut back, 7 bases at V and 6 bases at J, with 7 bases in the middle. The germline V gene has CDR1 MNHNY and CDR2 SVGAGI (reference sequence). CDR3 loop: CASTAGQPQHF. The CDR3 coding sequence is TGTGCCAGCACGGCGGGTCAGCCCCAGCATTTT.

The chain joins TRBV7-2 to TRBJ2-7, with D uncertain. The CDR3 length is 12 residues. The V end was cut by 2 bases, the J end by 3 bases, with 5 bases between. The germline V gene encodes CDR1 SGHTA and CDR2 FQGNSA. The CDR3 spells CASSLWGYEQYF. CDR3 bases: TGTGCCAGCAGCTTATGGGGCTACGAGCAGTACTTC. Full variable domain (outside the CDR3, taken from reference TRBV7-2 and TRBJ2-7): GAGVSQSPSNKVTEKGKDVELRCDPISGHTALYWYRQSLGQGLEFLIYFQGNSAPDKSGLPSDRFSAERTGGSVSTLTIQRTQQEDSAVYLCASSLWGYEQYFGPGTRLTVT.

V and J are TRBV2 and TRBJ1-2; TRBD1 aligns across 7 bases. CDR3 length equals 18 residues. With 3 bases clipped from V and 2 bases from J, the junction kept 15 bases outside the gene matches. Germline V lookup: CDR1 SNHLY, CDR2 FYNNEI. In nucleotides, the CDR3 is TGTGCCAGCAGTGAGGAGCCGACTTGGGACAGCCGAAACTATGGCTACACCTTC. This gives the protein CASSEEPTWDSRNYGYTF. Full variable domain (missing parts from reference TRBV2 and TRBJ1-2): EPEVTQTPSHQVTQMGQEVILRCVPISNHLYFYWYRQILGQKVEFLVSFYNNEISEKSEIFDDQFSVERPDGSNFTLKIRSTKLEDSAMYFCASSEEPTWDSRNYGYTFGSGTRLTVV.

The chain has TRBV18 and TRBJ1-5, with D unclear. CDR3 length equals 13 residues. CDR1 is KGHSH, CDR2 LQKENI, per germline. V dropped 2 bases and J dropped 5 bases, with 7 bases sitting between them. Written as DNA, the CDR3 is TGTGCCAGCTCACCAGAGGCAGATCAGCCCCAGCATTTT. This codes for CASSPEADQPQHF.

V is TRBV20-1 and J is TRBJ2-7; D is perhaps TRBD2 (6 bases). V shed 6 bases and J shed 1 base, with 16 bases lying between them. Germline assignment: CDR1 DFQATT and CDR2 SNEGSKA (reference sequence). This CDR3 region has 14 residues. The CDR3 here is CSADIPGLSYEQYF. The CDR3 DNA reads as TGCAGTGCCGACATTCCGGGACTTTCCTACGAGCAGTACTTC.